The rows below give T cell receptor beta chains drawn from one sample of a study of long-term antiretroviral therapy in people with HIV. Produced via immunoSEQ multiplex PCR; TCRdb's table is partial and in-frame only. The data contain around 26,000 clones, more than 85% of them singletons. This specimen was unsorted PBMCs, taken around 2.6 years after starting antiretroviral therapy. These receptor sequences come from a man in his forties with HIV. The CDR3 runs from the conserved cysteine through the conserved F or W. The order of the fields is D gene, V gene, J gene, clone size, CDR3 DNA, CDR3 protein. The D gene is left open where the match is weak. Clone size, where shown, is once, few, many, or a class for clones that have expanded.

.,TRBV21-1,TRBJ2-7,once,TGTGCCAGCAGCCCGGCTATGGGCAGGGCCTACGAGCAGTACTTC,CASSPAMGRAYEQYF
TRBD2,TRBV7-9,TRBJ2-3,.,TGTGCCAGCAGCTCCTGGACTAGTTCTAGCACAGATACGCAGTATTTT,CASSSWTSSSTDTQYF
.,TRBV18,TRBJ2-5,.,TGTGCCAGCTCACCAGGCAGGGAAGAGACCCAGTACTTC,CASSPGREETQYF
.,TRBV19,TRBJ1-2,.,TGTGCCAGTTCGGGGGGGGGCTACACCTTC,CASSGGGYTF
.,TRBV21-1,TRBJ1-5,once,TGTGCCAGCAGTAACGACAGCCATACTGGCAATCAGCCCCAGCATTTT,CASSNDSHTGNQPQHF
TRBD2,TRBV27,TRBJ2-2,once,TGTGCCAGCAGTTTAAGTAGCGGGGGGGTAGCCGGGGAGCTGTTTTTT,CASSLSSGGVAGELFF
TRBD2,TRBV19,TRBJ2-5,few,TGTGCCAGTAGTCCAGGACTAGCGGGAGGAGAGACCCAGTACTTC,CASSPGLAGGETQYF
TRBD2,TRBV2,TRBJ2-2,.,TGTGCCAGCAGTTTAGCGGGAGGGAGAAACACCGGGGAGCTGTTTTTT,CASSLAGGRNTGELFF
.,TRBV5-6,TRBJ2-7,.,TGTGCCAGCAGCTTGGAATGGGACATGGGTCAGCAGTACTTC,CASSLEWDMGQQYF
.,TRBV7-8,TRBJ2-2,.,TGTGCCAGCAGCTTCGAAGGGACCACCGGGGAGCTGTTTTTT,CASSFEGTTGELFF
TRBD2,TRBV4-3,TRBJ2-2,.,TGCGCCAGCAGCCACCCCCCTGGACTAGCGGGGATGGGCGGGGAGCTGTTTTTT,CASSHPPGLAGMGGELFF
.,TRBV19,TRBJ2-7,.,TGTGCCAGTAGTATTGTAAAGGGTTACGAGCAGTACTTC,CASSIVKGYEQYF
TRBD2,TRBV6-4,TRBJ2-2,.,TGTGCCAGCAGCTTGGAAAGCAGACTAGCGAATCCTACCGGGGAGCTGTTTTTT,CASSLESRLANPTGELFF
.,TRBV10-1,TRBJ2-7,.,TGCGCCAGCAGTGAAGGTTACGAGCAGTACTTC,CASSEGYEQYF
.,TRBV27,TRBJ1-2,.,TGTGCCAGCAGTTCCAGGGACGGGTCTAGGGGCTACACCTTC,CASSSRDGSRGYTF
TRBD2,TRBV6-1,TRBJ2-3,.,TGTGCCAGCAGTGAAAAGTGGGCGGGAGACACAGATACGCAGTATTTT,CASSEKWAGDTDTQYF
TRBD1,TRBV7-9,TRBJ2-3,.,TGTGCCAGCGGAAGGACAGGGGGCACAGATACGCAGTATTTT,CASGRTGGTDTQYF
.,TRBV4-3,TRBJ2-1,.,TGCGCCAGCAGCCAAGGACTAGTTGCCAATGAGCAGTTCTTC,CASSQGLVANEQFF
TRBD2,TRBV2,TRBJ2-2,few,TGTGCCGGTAGACTAGCGGGGACCGGGGAGCTGTTTTTT,CAGRLAGTGELFF
TRBD1,TRBV4-3,TRBJ1-2,.,TGCGCCAGCAGCCAAGGACAGGGGGCAGAGGGCTACACCTTC,CASSQGQGAEGYTF
.,TRBV30,TRBJ1-2,few,TGTGCCTGGGGCCTACAGGGCCACTATGGCTACACCTTC,CAWGLQGHYGYTF
TRBD2,TRBV7-9,TRBJ2-7,.,TGTGCCAGCAGTTCAGACAGTTGGGAGGGCATCGAGCAGTACTTC,CASSSDSWEGIEQYF
.,TRBV5-1,TRBJ2-3,.,TGCGCCAGCAGCACCAGAAATAGCACAGATACGCAGTATTTT,CASSTRNSTDTQYF
.,TRBV28,TRBJ2-1,.,TGTGCCAGCAGTGAGACTAGTTTTTACGGCTATAATGAGCAGTTCTTC,CASSETSFYGYNEQFF
.,TRBV7-2,TRBJ1-2,.,TGTGCCAGCAGCTTAGCGGGAGGAGCGGGGGGTGGCTACACCTTC,CASSLAGGAGGGYTF
.,TRBV30,TRBJ1-5,.,TGTGCCTGGAACAACGGACAGATAAACAATCAGCCCCAGCATTTT,CAWNNGQINNQPQHF
TRBD1,TRBV9,TRBJ1-2,.,TGTGCCAGCAGCCCTCGGACAGGCCCAAACTATGGCTACACCTTC,CASSPRTGPNYGYTF
.,TRBV2,TRBJ2-5,.,TGTGCCAGCAGTGAAGTAATAGACAGGCAAGAGACCCAGTACTTC,CASSEVIDRQETQYF
.,TRBV9,TRBJ2-5,.,TGTGCCAGCAGCCCCGGGGCAAAAGAGACCCAGTACTTC,CASSPGAKETQYF
TRBD1,TRBV28,TRBJ1-1,.,TGTGCCAGCAGGTCAGACAGGGGGTACACTGAAGCTTTCTTT,CASRSDRGYTEAFF
TRBD1,TRBV30,TRBJ1-5,.,TGTGCCTGGAGCCTTACAGGGGGCTTTAGCAATCAGCCCCAGCATTTT,CAWSLTGGFSNQPQHF
.,TRBV6-5,TRBJ1-2,.,TGTGCCAGCAGTTACCGGGGAGGGGGAAAAGGCTATGGCTACACCTTC,CASSYRGGGKGYGYTF
TRBD1,TRBV28,TRBJ2-2,.,TGTGCCAGCAGTTTATTTAGGGGGCTGGACACCGGGGAGCTGTTTTTT,CASSLFRGLDTGELFF
.,TRBV29-1,TRBJ2-3,.,TGCAGCGTAGTATCTTGGGCAGATACGCAGTATTTT,CSVVSWADTQYF